This T cell receptor (beta chain) was found in a study of PD-1 blockade in classical Hodgkin lymphoma. Study-wide results and caveats: Possibly reflecting disease activity or prior therapy, repertoire differences have causes that remain undefined.

The sample holds one count of this clone. Its antigen is unidentified. The method was immunoSEQ multiplex PCR; TCRdb's version includes in-frame clones alone and lacks a portion of them. This sample yields 20,000 to 30,000 clones, of which roughly 62% are seen a single time; about 11% belongs to the top ten. Relapse after autologous stem cell transplantation occurred in every patient, and brentuximab vedotin exposure varied. Germline loops: CDR1 SGHVS, CDR2 FQNEAQ. The ends lost 5 bases at V and 0 bases at J; junction bases unmatched: 8. The CDR3 is 16 residues long. The sequence was obtained from a human donor with classical Hodgkin lymphoma. The sequenced sample was peripheral blood mononuclear cells (PBMCs), obtained before the second cycle of nivolumab. V usage is TRBV7-8 and J usage is TRBJ2-7; 9 nucleotides align to TRBD1. The CDR3 region is CASSPTGTGRSYEQYF. The DNA for the CDR3 is TGTGCCAGCAGCCCAACCGGGACAGGGCGCTCCTACGAGCAGTACTTC.